The entry below gives a single T cell receptor beta chain sequence along with its context. The sample carries other DNA sequences with the same CDR3. The source of the sample is a study of blood T cell repertoires in COVID-19. The repertoire was sequenced with immunoSEQ multiplex PCR; TCRdb's copy has only in-frame clones and lacks some. The table shows more than 150,000 clones, with roughly 80% occurring only once. The CDR3 covers 13 residues. In germline, CDR1 is MNHEY, CDR2 SMNVEV (reference sequence). Germline trimming cut 6 bases from V and 6 bases from J; bases unmatched to any gene: 2. Sequenced input: peripheral blood. The rearrangement links TRBV27 to TRBJ1-4; 9 bases agree with TRBD1. The sequence came from a man between 45 and 60 years old who had recovered from COVID-19. The CDR3 spells CASSWDRDEKLFF. CDR3 in DNA: TGTGCCAGCAGCTGGGACAGGGATGAAAAACTGTTTTTT.